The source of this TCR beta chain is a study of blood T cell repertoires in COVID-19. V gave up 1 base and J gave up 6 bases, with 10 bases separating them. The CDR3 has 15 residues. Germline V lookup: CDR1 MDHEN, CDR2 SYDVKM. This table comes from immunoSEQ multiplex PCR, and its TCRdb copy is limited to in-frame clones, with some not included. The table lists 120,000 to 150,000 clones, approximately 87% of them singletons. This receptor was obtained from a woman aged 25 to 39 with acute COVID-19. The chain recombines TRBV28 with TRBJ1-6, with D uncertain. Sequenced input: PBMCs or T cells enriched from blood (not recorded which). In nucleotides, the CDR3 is TGTGCCAGCAGTTTATCGGTCGGGTTTAATTCACCCCTCCACTTT. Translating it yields CASSLSVGFNSPLHF.